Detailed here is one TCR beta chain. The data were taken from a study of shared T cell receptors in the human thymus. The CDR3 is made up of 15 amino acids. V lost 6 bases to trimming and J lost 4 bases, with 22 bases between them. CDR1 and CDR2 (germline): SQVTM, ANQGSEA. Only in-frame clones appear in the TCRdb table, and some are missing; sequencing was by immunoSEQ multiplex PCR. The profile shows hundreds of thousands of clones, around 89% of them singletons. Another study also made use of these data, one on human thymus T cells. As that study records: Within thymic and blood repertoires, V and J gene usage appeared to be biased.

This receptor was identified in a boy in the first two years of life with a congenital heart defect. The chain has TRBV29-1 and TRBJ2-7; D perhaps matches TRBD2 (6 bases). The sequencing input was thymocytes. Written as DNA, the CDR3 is TGCAGCGTACGTTTTAGCGGAGACCTATCATACGAGCAGTACTTC. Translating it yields CSVRFSGDLSYEQYF.